This is a list of T cell receptor beta chains from one sample in a study of shared clonotypes between healthy human individuals. TCRdb keeps only in-frame clones here, not all; method: immunoSEQ multiplex PCR. Among 1 million to 1.3 million clones listed, around 78% were seen once. Sequenced: memory CD4+ T cells from PBMCs. These receptors were obtained from a young man in good health. Some clones in this sample may be carry-over from other donors' samples. Each CDR3 is given with its conserved first and last residue. The order of the fields is J gene, D gene, clone size, V gene, CDR3 length, CDR3 protein, CDR3 DNA. A D gene is named only where the DNA matches it firmly. Where a row states a size, it is once, few, many or the class of an expanded clone; other rows omit it.

J: TRBJ2-3
D: -
size: once
V: TRBV5-1
length: 13
CDR3: CASSPGQADTQYF
DNA: TGCGCCAGCAGCCCCGGTCAGGCGGATACGCAGTATTTT

J: TRBJ2-1
D: -
size: -
V: TRBV4-3
length: 16
CDR3: CASSPGRGSSYNEQFF
DNA: TGCGCCAGCAGCCCTGGCAGGGGAAGCTCCTACAATGAGCAGTTCTTC

J: TRBJ2-1
D: -
size: -
V: TRBV7-8
length: 13
CDR3: CASSLEHPNEQFF
DNA: TGTGCCAGCAGCTTAGAGCATCCCAATGAGCAGTTCTTC

J: TRBJ1-1
D: -
size: -
V: TRBV20-1
length: 10
CDR3: CSAPATEAFF
DNA: TGCAGTGCCCCGGCCACTGAAGCTTTCTTT

J: TRBJ2-3
D: -
size: few
V: TRBV7-8
length: 11
CDR3: CASQSTDTQYF
DNA: TGTGCCAGCCAAAGCACAGATACGCAGTATTTT

J: TRBJ1-1
D: TRBD1
size: -
V: TRBV18
length: 15
CDR3: CASSPQGASNTEAFF
DNA: TGTGCCAGCTCACCACAGGGGGCATCGAACACTGAAGCTTTCTTT

J: TRBJ2-1
D: -
size: once
V: TRBV7-6
length: 13
CDR3: CASSSYRDNEQFF
DNA: TGTGCCAGCAGCTCCTACAGGGACAATGAGCAGTTCTTC

J: TRBJ2-7
D: -
size: -
V: TRBV19
length: 17
CDR3: CASSLSQMGGQGYEQYF
DNA: TGTGCCAGTAGCCTATCCCAAATGGGGGGGCAGGGCTACGAGCAGTACTTC

J: TRBJ1-1
D: TRBD1
size: -
V: TRBV5-1
length: 14
CDR3: CASSSGQGETEAFF
DNA: TGCGCCAGCAGCTCTGGACAGGGCGAAACTGAAGCTTTCTTT

J: TRBJ2-2
D: -
size: -
V: TRBV7-2
length: 14
CDR3: CASSPDFSLRELFF
DNA: TGTGCCAGCAGCCCCGATTTTTCGCTTAGGGAGCTGTTTTTT

J: TRBJ2-1
D: TRBD1
size: few
V: TRBV29-1
length: 15
CDR3: CSVGEQDRGGNEQFF
DNA: TGCAGCGTTGGGGAACAGGACAGGGGAGGCAATGAGCAGTTCTTC

J: TRBJ2-3
D: -
size: -
V: TRBV5-1
length: 15
CDR3: CASSLVSRGTDTQYF
DNA: TGCGCCAGCAGCTTGGTTTCCCGTGGAACAGATACGCAGTATTTT

J: TRBJ2-5
D: TRBD1
size: -
V: TRBV7-2
length: 16
CDR3: CASNPRGPGQGETQYF
DNA: TGTGCCAGCAACCCTCGAGGTCCGGGACAGGGAGAGACCCAGTACTTC

J: TRBJ1-4
D: -
size: -
V: TRBV28
length: 13
CDR3: CASSLWVNEKLFF
DNA: TGTGCCAGCAGTTTATGGGTTAATGAAAAACTGTTTTTT

J: TRBJ2-5
D: -
size: many
V: TRBV6-6
length: 14
CDR3: CASSFGTYAETQYF
DNA: TGTGCCAGCAGTTTCGGGACGTATGCGGAGACCCAGTACTTC

J: TRBJ1-3
D: -
size: -
V: TRBV7-9
length: 14
CDR3: CASSLRDSGNTIYF
DNA: TGTGCCAGCAGCTTAAGAGACTCTGGAAACACCATATATTTT

J: TRBJ2-2
D: -
size: few
V: TRBV18
length: 15
CDR3: CASSPRVPDTGELFF
DNA: TGTGCCAGCTCACCACGGGTGCCTGACACCGGGGAGCTGTTTTTT

J: TRBJ1-4
D: -
size: -
V: TRBV6-5
length: 13
CDR3: CASSAQLNEKLFF
DNA: TGTGCCAGCAGTGCGCAGCTGAATGAAAAACTGTTTTTT

J: TRBJ2-7
D: TRBD2
size: -
V: TRBV10-2
length: 15
CDR3: CASSETSGSSYEQYF
DNA: TGCGCCAGCAGTGAGACTAGCGGAAGCTCCTACGAGCAGTACTTC

J: TRBJ1-4
D: -
size: -
V: TRBV5-1
length: 16
CDR3: CASSLQFDRAFEKLFF
DNA: TGCGCCAGCAGCTTGCAGTTCGATAGGGCCTTTGAAAAACTGTTTTTT